This TCR beta chain stems from a study of T cell repertoires in cytomegalovirus infection. Study overall: Selected CMV epitopes included recently identified HLA-C-restricted ones as well as well-studied HLA-B-restricted ones.

TCRdb ran MiXCR on the reads and lists one entry per CDR3 protein. The sample lists some 99,000 distinct CDR3 sequences; about 30% were seen once. About this clonotype: Its antigen is not known.

V was clipped by 4 bases and J by 1 base, with 20 bases between them. In germline, CDR1 is SGDLS, CDR2 YYNGEE. The CDR3 is made up of 17 amino acids. General study points: Accumulated public TCR beta family frequency recognized individuals carrying CMV together with the relevant HLA.

This receptor was identified in a human donor in good health (CMV status not recorded). Some clones in this sample may be carry-over from other donors' samples. The rearrangement joins TRBV9 to TRBJ1-1; perhaps TRBD1 as D (5 bases). Here the sequenced sample was CD8+ T cells from cultured PBMCs, taken from culture after CMV antigen stimulation. CDR3 bases: TGTGCCAGCAGCCCCAGCATATCTCAGGGATGGAACACTGAAGCTTTCTTT. Translation: CASSPSISQGWNTEAFF.